A single sample gave rise to the 13 T cell receptor beta chains below, sequenced in a study of T cells in localized non-small cell lung cancer. Repertoires were generated with immunoSEQ multiplex PCR, while TCRdb's copy carries only in-frame clones and drops some. The repertoire holds about 52,000 clones, with just over 85% as singletons. Sequencing used peripheral blood, obtained before any cancer treatment. All receptors derive from an older male donor with stage III squamous cell lung carcinoma.

The CDR3, as DNA: TGCGCCAGCAGCCAAGATTGGCAGGTCAATCAGCCCCAGCATTTT. Its protein is CASSQDWQVNQPQHF. The chain joins TRBV4-1 to TRBJ1-5; D not resolved. The CDR3 loop spans 15 amino acids. V lost 0 bases and J 3 bases, leaving 9 bases between the germline ends. CDR1 MGHRA and CDR2 YSYEKL come from the germline V gene.

This clone was observed a handful of times. CDR3 coding DNA: TGTGCCTGGAGCGCTACCAGGAACACTGAAGCTTTCTTT. Translation gives CAWSATRNTEAFF. The chain couples TRBV30 to TRBJ1-1; D is unresolved. CDR1 GTSNPN and CDR2 SVGIG come from the germline V gene (reference sequence). This CDR3 comprises 13 residues. V lost 3 bases and J 1 base, leaving 9 bases between the germline ends.

The chain combines TRBV5-5 with TRBJ2-2, with no clear D. From germline, CDR1 is SGHKS and CDR2 YYEKEE (reference sequence). The CDR3 is made up of 15 amino acids. Between the trimmed V and J ends, which lost 4 bases and 3 bases, there was a span of 13 bases. The CDR3 nucleotides read TGTGCCAGCAGCCCTTACATGAAGGACACCGGGGAGCTGTTTTTT. Protein sequence: CASSPYMKDTGELFF.

This clone has just a few counts. The CDR3 nucleotides are TGCGCCAGCAGTCCCTTCGCGGGTACGAACACCGGGGAGCTGTTTTTT. It is translated as CASSPFAGTNTGELFF. The chain is built from TRBV5-1 and TRBJ2-2, with TRBD2 as a possible D gene (5 bases). The CDR3 contains 16 residues. V gave up 5 bases and J gave up 0 bases, with 14 bases separating them. Germline assignment: CDR1 SGHRS and CDR2 YFSETQ.

The chain is built from TRBV27 and TRBJ1-1; D gene ambiguous. Germline values: CDR1 MNHEY, CDR2 SMNVEV (reference sequence). The CDR3 consists of 14 residues. V lost 6 bases and J 1 base, leaving 12 bases between the germline ends. The CDR3 bases are TGTGCCAGCAGCCCTCCACTAGGGAACACTGAAGCTTTCTTT. This sequence encodes CASSPPLGNTEAFF.

The V call is TRBV27, the J call TRBJ1-2; D remains ambiguous. Per the germline V gene, CDR1 is MNHEY and CDR2 is SMNVEV (reference sequence). The CDR3 runs 13 residues. The germline V and J ends were trimmed by 6 bases and 3 bases, with 11 bases remaining between them. This chain's CDR3 is CASRPQNDYGYTF. CDR3 nucleotides: TGTGCCAGCAGGCCCCAGAACGACTATGGCTACACCTTC.

The rearrangement uses TRBV5-1 and TRBJ2-1; 14 nucleotides match TRBD2. V trimming: 3 bases; J trimming: 12 bases; junction bases outside the gene matches: 8. The germline gives CDR1 SGHRS, CDR2 YFSETQ. This CDR3 contains 15 residues. The CDR3 region has the DNA TGCGCCAGCAGCTCGGGGACTAGCGGGGGCGATGGGCAGTTCTTC. This sequence encodes CASSSGTSGGDGQFF. Supplemented by reference TRBV5-1 and TRBJ2-1, the full variable domain reads KAGVTQTPRYLIKTRGQQVTLSCSPISGHRSVSWYQQTPGQGLQFLFEYFSETQRNKGNFPGRFSGRQFSNSRSEMNVSTLELGDSALYLCASSSGTSGGDGQFFGPGTRLTVL.

V is TRBV11-2 and J is TRBJ1-6, with D possibly matching TRBD1 (6 bases). This CDR3 comprises 13 residues. The V end was cut by 2 bases, the J end by 10 bases, with 9 bases between. CDR1 and CDR2 (germline): SGHAT, FQNNGV. The DNA of the CDR3 is TGTGCCAGCAGCTTAAGGACAGACTCACCCCTCCACTTT. This translates into CASSLRTDSPLHF.

The rearrangement joins TRBV20-1 to TRBJ2-3; D not certain. Germline values: CDR1 DFQATT, CDR2 SNEGSKA (reference sequence). This CDR3 spans 11 amino acids. Trimming pared 5 bases from V and 8 bases from J, leaving 11 bases between. The CDR3 bases are TGCAGTGCTTCACGGGCTAGTACGCAGTATTTT. Protein: CSASRASTQYF.

The chain uses TRBV29-1 and TRBJ2-4; either TRBD1 or TRBD2 may fit D (5 bases each). V lost 4 bases to trimming and J lost 11 bases, with 15 bases between them. The CDR3 length is 12 residues. Per germline, CDR1 SQVTM and CDR2 ANQGSEA. The CDR3 coding sequence is TGCAGCGTTGTGTGGGGGATGGGAGTTCAGTACTTC. It encodes CSVVWGMGVQYF.

J is TRBJ2-1 and V is TRBV25-1, with TRBD2 matching over 7 bases. V shed 7 bases, J shed 5 bases, and the junction held 14 bases outside the gene matches. The CDR3 sequence is 16 residues long. Germline V gene sequence: CDR1 MGHDK, CDR2 SYGVNS. CDR3 bases: TGTGCCAGCATTCCCCCGGGGTTGGGGGGGAACAATGAGCAGTTCTTC. It is translated as CASIPPGLGGNNEQFF.

The chain links TRBV7-9 to TRBJ2-1; TRBD2 matches at 10 bases. This CDR3 comprises 17 residues. Germline V gives CDR1 SEHNR, CDR2 FQNEAQ (reference sequence). Germline trimming cut 5 bases from V and 9 bases from J; bases unmatched to any gene: 16. CDR3 amino acids: CASSPLGQAGGRSEQFF. CDR3 in DNA: TGTGCCAGCAGCCCCCTCGGGCAAGCGGGAGGGCGAAGTGAGCAGTTCTTC. Filled out from reference TRBV7-9 and TRBJ2-1, the complete variable domain reads DTGVSQNPRHKITKRGQNVTFRCDPISEHNRLYWYRQTLGQGPEFLTYFQNEAQLEKSRLLSDRFSAERPKGSFSTLEIQRTEQGDSAMYLCASSPLGQAGGRSEQFFGPGTRLTVL.

This rearrangement joins TRBV15 to TRBJ1-3, with D uncertain. Trimming pared 5 bases from V and 1 base from J, leaving 6 bases between. This CDR3 comprises 13 residues. Per germline, CDR1 LNHNV and CDR2 YYDKDF (reference sequence). CDR3 sequence: CATSPDSGNTIYF. The CDR3 region has the DNA TGTGCCACCAGCCCTGATTCTGGAAACACCATATATTTT.